A selection of T cell receptor beta chains follows, all from one sample in a study of cytomegalovirus exposure and HLA in healthy donors. The data were produced by immunoSEQ multiplex PCR, yet TCRdb's version contains in-frame clones alone and is incomplete. The table includes tens of thousands of clones, roughly 95% detected once. The sequenced sample was PBMCs. These TCRs come from a woman under 30 in good health and CMV-seropositive. CDR3s include the opening cysteine and the closing phenylalanine or tryptophan. Fields, in order: clone size, V gene, D gene, J gene, CDR3 protein, CDR3 DNA. D genes are given only for firm matches. Only part of the rows carry a size: once, few, many, or a class if the clone is expanded.

abundance: -
v_gene: TRBV7-9
d_gene: TRBD2
j_gene: TRBJ2-1
CDR3aa: CASSQGLAGGLEQFF
CDR3nt: TGTGCCAGCAGCCAGGGACTAGCGGGAGGGTTGGAGCAGTTCTTC

abundance: -
v_gene: TRBV27
d_gene: TRBD2
j_gene: TRBJ2-1
CDR3aa: CASWRSGAYNEQFF
CDR3nt: TGTGCCAGCTGGAGGAGCGGGGCTTACAATGAGCAGTTCTTC

abundance: -
v_gene: TRBV5-4
d_gene: TRBD2
j_gene: TRBJ2-1
CDR3aa: CASSSLAGTYNEQFF
CDR3nt: TGTGCCAGCAGCTCCTTAGCGGGAACCTACAATGAGCAGTTCTTC

abundance: -
v_gene: TRBV28
d_gene: -
j_gene: TRBJ2-7
CDR3aa: CASGSLTYEQYF
CDR3nt: TGTGCCAGCGGTAGTCTAACCTACGAGCAGTACTTC

abundance: -
v_gene: TRBV15
d_gene: TRBD2
j_gene: TRBJ2-3
CDR3aa: CATSRVSGSSSDTQYF
CDR3nt: TGTGCCACCAGCAGAGTGAGCGGGAGTTCCTCAGATACGCAGTATTTT

abundance: -
v_gene: TRBV6-4
d_gene: TRBD2
j_gene: TRBJ2-3
CDR3aa: CASSGTAGGTDTQYF
CDR3nt: TGTGCCAGCAGTGGGACAGCGGGAGGCACAGATACGCAGTATTTT

abundance: -
v_gene: TRBV7-2
d_gene: TRBD2
j_gene: TRBJ2-1
CDR3aa: CASSLALWTSGRDNEQFF
CDR3nt: TGTGCCAGCAGCTTAGCTCTGTGGACTAGCGGGAGGGACAATGAGCAGTTCTTC

abundance: -
v_gene: TRBV7-6
d_gene: -
j_gene: TRBJ1-2
CDR3aa: CASSKGGAHGYTF
CDR3nt: TGTGCCAGCAGCAAAGGGGGGGCACATGGCTACACCTTC

abundance: -
v_gene: TRBV13
d_gene: TRBD1
j_gene: TRBJ1-2
CDR3aa: CASSYGTGGRGYTF
CDR3nt: TGTGCCAGCAGCTATGGGACAGGGGGCCGTGGCTACACCTTC

abundance: -
v_gene: TRBV7-8
d_gene: -
j_gene: TRBJ1-5
CDR3aa: CASSPASGGGGQPQHF
CDR3nt: TGTGCCAGCAGCCCCGCTTCCGGGGGAGGGGGTCAGCCCCAGCATTTT

abundance: -
v_gene: TRBV2
d_gene: TRBD1
j_gene: TRBJ1-5
CDR3aa: CASSGGQGVQPQHF
CDR3nt: TGTGCCAGCAGTGGGGGACAGGGGGTTCAGCCCCAGCATTTT

abundance: -
v_gene: TRBV11-3
d_gene: -
j_gene: TRBJ2-1
CDR3aa: CASSDSGGSYNEQFF
CDR3nt: TGTGCCAGCAGCGATAGTGGCGGGTCCTACAATGAGCAGTTCTTC

abundance: -
v_gene: TRBV30
d_gene: TRBD1
j_gene: TRBJ1-2
CDR3aa: CAWTQRDRFTVGYTF
CDR3nt: TGTGCCTGGACTCAACGGGACAGGTTTACCGTTGGCTACACCTTC

abundance: -
v_gene: TRBV13
d_gene: -
j_gene: TRBJ1-4
CDR3aa: CASSPGQATNEKLFF
CDR3nt: TGTGCCAGCAGCCCGGGACAAGCAACTAATGAAAAACTGTTTTTT

abundance: -
v_gene: TRBV6-4
d_gene: TRBD2
j_gene: TRBJ2-2
CDR3aa: CASSGTSGNTGELFF
CDR3nt: TGTGCCAGCAGTGGGACTAGCGGGAACACCGGGGAGCTGTTTTTT

abundance: -
v_gene: TRBV9
d_gene: -
j_gene: TRBJ2-1
CDR3aa: CASSVALAENEQFF
CDR3nt: TGTGCCAGCAGCGTAGCACTAGCCGAGAATGAGCAGTTCTTC

abundance: once
v_gene: TRBV7-2
d_gene: TRBD2
j_gene: TRBJ2-5
CDR3aa: CASSLGGGRAPETQYF
CDR3nt: TGTGCCAGCAGCTTAGGCGGCGGGAGGGCCCCAGAGACCCAGTACTTC

abundance: -
v_gene: TRBV29-1
d_gene: TRBD2
j_gene: TRBJ2-7
CDR3aa: CSVEGGGPLRGEQYF
CDR3nt: TGCAGCGTTGAAGGGGGAGGACCGCTGCGGGGGGAGCAGTACTTC

abundance: -
v_gene: TRBV29-1
d_gene: TRBD1
j_gene: TRBJ2-2
CDR3aa: CSVGLDRGFDGELFF
CDR3nt: TGCAGCGTTGGTCTGGACAGGGGGTTTGACGGGGAGCTGTTTTTT

abundance: -
v_gene: TRBV6-5
d_gene: TRBD1
j_gene: TRBJ2-7
CDR3aa: CASSYTTGKAGEQYF
CDR3nt: TGTGCCAGCAGTTACACGACAGGGAAGGCGGGCGAGCAGTACTTC

abundance: once
v_gene: TRBV6-5
d_gene: -
j_gene: TRBJ1-1
CDR3aa: CASSYRSVTEAFF
CDR3nt: TGTGCCAGCAGTTATCGGTCGGTCACTGAAGCTTTCTTT

abundance: -
v_gene: TRBV28
d_gene: -
j_gene: TRBJ2-1
CDR3aa: CASSPTRTRYNEQFF
CDR3nt: TGTGCCAGCAGCCCGACTAGGACTCGCTACAATGAGCAGTTCTTC

abundance: -
v_gene: TRBV19
d_gene: TRBD1
j_gene: TRBJ1-4
CDR3aa: CATGPGTGGEKLFF
CDR3nt: TGTGCCACCGGTCCCGGGACAGGGGGCGAAAAACTGTTTTTT

abundance: -
v_gene: TRBV19
d_gene: TRBD1
j_gene: TRBJ2-3
CDR3aa: CASSIGLYRGPHSTDTQYF
CDR3nt: TGTGCCAGTAGTATTGGTTTGTACAGGGGGCCCCATTCCACAGATACGCAGTATTTT

abundance: -
v_gene: TRBV6-1
d_gene: -
j_gene: TRBJ1-1
CDR3aa: CASSEVPGGTEAFF
CDR3nt: TGTGCCAGCAGTGAAGTACCGGGGGGCACTGAAGCTTTCTTT

abundance: -
v_gene: TRBV9
d_gene: TRBD1
j_gene: TRBJ2-7
CDR3aa: CASSVGDRGTYEQYF
CDR3nt: TGTGCCAGCAGCGTAGGTGACAGGGGAACCTACGAGCAGTACTTC

abundance: -
v_gene: TRBV9
d_gene: -
j_gene: TRBJ2-1
CDR3aa: CASSVDSGRYNEQFF
CDR3nt: TGTGCCAGCAGCGTAGATTCAGGGCGCTACAATGAGCAGTTCTTC

abundance: -
v_gene: TRBV7-3
d_gene: TRBD1
j_gene: TRBJ2-7
CDR3aa: CASSLGGQGAREQYF
CDR3nt: TGTGCCAGCAGCTTAGGCGGACAGGGGGCGCGGGAGCAGTACTTC

abundance: -
v_gene: TRBV6-6
d_gene: -
j_gene: TRBJ1-3
CDR3aa: CASSWADEGNTIYF
CDR3nt: TGTGCCAGCAGTTGGGCAGACGAGGGAAACACCATATATTTT

abundance: -
v_gene: TRBV18
d_gene: -
j_gene: TRBJ2-7
CDR3aa: CASSPLPSGSSYEQYF
CDR3nt: TGTGCCAGCTCACCACTTCCGAGCGGGTCCTCCTACGAGCAGTACTTC

abundance: -
v_gene: TRBV13
d_gene: TRBD2
j_gene: TRBJ2-3
CDR3aa: CASSLEGLAGADTQYF
CDR3nt: TGTGCCAGCAGCTTAGAAGGACTAGCGGGAGCAGATACGCAGTATTTT

abundance: -
v_gene: TRBV7-9
d_gene: -
j_gene: TRBJ2-2
CDR3aa: CASTPLTGLAGELFF
CDR3nt: TGTGCCAGCACCCCCCTAACAGGGCTGGCCGGGGAGCTGTTTTTT

abundance: -
v_gene: TRBV4-2
d_gene: -
j_gene: TRBJ2-7
CDR3aa: CASSQEGTGFGEQYF
CDR3nt: TGTGCCAGCAGCCAAGAAGGAACGGGGTTTGGCGAGCAGTACTTC

abundance: -
v_gene: TRBV5-4
d_gene: TRBD2
j_gene: TRBJ2-5
CDR3aa: CASSSLAGGLQETQYF
CDR3nt: TGTGCCAGCAGCAGCCTAGCGGGAGGCCTCCAAGAGACCCAGTACTTC

abundance: -
v_gene: TRBV28
d_gene: -
j_gene: TRBJ2-3
CDR3aa: CASSLSTLTDTQYF
CDR3nt: TGTGCCAGCAGTTTATCGACTCTCACAGATACGCAGTATTTT

abundance: -
v_gene: TRBV7-2
d_gene: TRBD2
j_gene: TRBJ2-5
CDR3aa: CASSLTISGSQETQYF
CDR3nt: TGTGCCAGCAGCTTAACTATTAGCGGGAGCCAAGAGACCCAGTACTTC

abundance: -
v_gene: TRBV20-1
d_gene: -
j_gene: TRBJ2-7
CDR3aa: CSATRGEQYF
CDR3nt: TGCAGTGCTACAAGGGGGGAGCAGTACTTC

abundance: -
v_gene: TRBV19
d_gene: TRBD1
j_gene: TRBJ1-1
CDR3aa: CASSMGTDANTEAFF
CDR3nt: TGTGCCAGTAGTATGGGGACAGACGCGAACACTGAAGCTTTCTTT

abundance: -
v_gene: TRBV4-2
d_gene: -
j_gene: TRBJ2-7
CDR3aa: CASSQVADSYEQYF
CDR3nt: TGTGCCAGCAGCCAAGTCGCGGACAGCTACGAGCAGTACTTC

abundance: -
v_gene: TRBV4-3
d_gene: -
j_gene: TRBJ2-2
CDR3aa: CASSQEGAGTTGELFF
CDR3nt: TGCGCCAGCAGCCAAGAGGGTGCGGGCACCACCGGGGAGCTGTTTTTT

abundance: -
v_gene: TRBV23-1
d_gene: -
j_gene: TRBJ2-2
CDR3aa: CASRQLTEDGELFF
CDR3nt: TGCGCCAGCCGCCAACTCACTGAGGACGGGGAGCTGTTTTTT

abundance: -
v_gene: TRBV2
d_gene: -
j_gene: TRBJ1-2
CDR3aa: CASSYDGHNYGYTF
CDR3nt: TGTGCCAGCAGTTACGATGGACATAACTATGGCTACACCTTC

abundance: once
v_gene: TRBV7-9
d_gene: -
j_gene: TRBJ2-1
CDR3aa: CASSLGIRSGPSYNEQFF
CDR3nt: TGTGCCAGCAGCTTAGGGATACGTAGCGGACCATCCTACAATGAGCAGTTCTTC

abundance: -
v_gene: TRBV30
d_gene: TRBD1
j_gene: TRBJ1-5
CDR3aa: CAWSRGTATNQPQHF
CDR3nt: TGTGCCTGGAGCCGGGGGACAGCTACCAATCAGCCCCAGCATTTT

abundance: -
v_gene: TRBV5-1
d_gene: TRBD1
j_gene: TRBJ1-1
CDR3aa: CASSVGQGGAGDTEAFF
CDR3nt: TGCGCCAGCAGCGTAGGACAGGGCGGGGCGGGCGACACTGAAGCTTTCTTT

abundance: -
v_gene: TRBV25-1
d_gene: -
j_gene: TRBJ1-1
CDR3aa: CASRHTLRGANTEAFF
CDR3nt: TGTGCCAGCAGACACACCCTTCGCGGGGCGAACACTGAAGCTTTCTTT

abundance: -
v_gene: TRBV4-1
d_gene: TRBD2
j_gene: TRBJ2-1
CDR3aa: CASSQVAGGLAGERDEQFF
CDR3nt: TGCGCCAGCAGCCAAGTGGCAGGGGGACTAGCGGGAGAACGCGATGAGCAGTTCTTC

abundance: -
v_gene: TRBV5-1
d_gene: -
j_gene: TRBJ2-1
CDR3aa: CASSPWTTQTLSSYNEQFF
CDR3nt: TGCGCCAGCAGTCCCTGGACTACCCAAACCCTCAGCTCCTACAATGAGCAGTTCTTC

abundance: -
v_gene: TRBV10-3
d_gene: -
j_gene: TRBJ1-1
CDR3aa: CAISVGGVGTEAFF
CDR3nt: TGTGCCATCAGTGTAGGCGGGGTGGGCACTGAAGCTTTCTTT

abundance: -
v_gene: TRBV6-6
d_gene: -
j_gene: TRBJ2-5
CDR3aa: CASSYYGGETQYF
CDR3nt: TGTGCCAGCAGTTACTATGGGGGCGAGACCCAGTACTTC

abundance: -
v_gene: TRBV19
d_gene: -
j_gene: TRBJ2-1
CDR3aa: CASSGAAYNEQFF
CDR3nt: TGTGCCAGTAGCGGAGCCGCATACAATGAGCAGTTCTTC

abundance: -
v_gene: TRBV27
d_gene: -
j_gene: TRBJ2-7
CDR3aa: CASSLMNRAREQYF
CDR3nt: TGTGCCAGCAGTTTAATGAACAGGGCTAGGGAGCAGTACTTC

abundance: -
v_gene: TRBV27
d_gene: TRBD2
j_gene: TRBJ2-7
CDR3aa: CASSERGFYEQYF
CDR3nt: TGTGCCAGCAGTGAGCGGGGGTTCTACGAGCAGTACTTC

abundance: -
v_gene: TRBV30
d_gene: -
j_gene: TRBJ1-2
CDR3aa: CAWTITGPSYGYTF
CDR3nt: TGTGCCTGGACCATTACAGGGCCTTCCTATGGCTACACCTTC

abundance: -
v_gene: TRBV7-9
d_gene: TRBD2
j_gene: TRBJ2-7
CDR3aa: CASSLSGTYEQYF
CDR3nt: TGTGCCAGCAGCTTGAGCGGGACCTACGAGCAGTACTTC

abundance: few
v_gene: TRBV6-1
d_gene: -
j_gene: TRBJ1-5
CDR3aa: CASSLEENQPQHF
CDR3nt: TGTGCCAGCAGCCTAGAGGAGAATCAGCCCCAGCATTTT

abundance: -
v_gene: TRBV5-1
d_gene: -
j_gene: TRBJ2-7
CDR3aa: CASSLGVEFYYEQYF
CDR3nt: TGCGCCAGCAGCTTGGGTGTAGAGTTCTACTACGAGCAGTACTTC

abundance: -
v_gene: TRBV7-6
d_gene: -
j_gene: TRBJ1-4
CDR3aa: CASSETGFNEKLFF
CDR3nt: TGTGCCAGCAGCGAAACAGGGTTTAATGAAAAACTGTTTTTT

abundance: -
v_gene: TRBV29-1
d_gene: TRBD1
j_gene: TRBJ1-2
CDR3aa: CSAEGTGGDGYTF
CDR3nt: TGCAGCGCCGAGGGGACAGGGGGCGACGGCTACACCTTC